This is a list of T cell receptor beta chains from one sample in a study of post-analysis software for immune sequencing data. In TCRdb, the PCR reads were re-called with MiXCR into one record per CDR3 protein. The profile shows about 540,000 distinct CDR3 sequences, 30% to 40% of them singletons. The material sequenced was blood. These receptor sequences come from a girl aged 2-17 years with multiple sclerosis. The CDR3 runs from the conserved cysteine through the conserved F or W. The D gene is left open where the match is weak. Size is stated for part of the rows, as once, few or many counts, or as a class when the clone is expanded.

>TRBV5-1|TRBJ1-4|NA|NA
CASSFGHGGATNEKLFF
TGCGCCAGCAGCTTTGGACACGGAGGAGCAACTAATGAAAAACTGTTTTTT
>TRBV14|TRBJ1-4|TRBD1|NA
CASSQTGTGVEKLFF
TGTGCCAGCAGCCAGACCGGGACAGGGGTTGAAAAACTGTTTTTT
>TRBV7-9|TRBJ2-2|TRBD1|few
CASTLVQGATGELFF
TGTGCCAGCACCCTGGTCCAGGGGGCGACCGGGGAGCTGTTTTTT
>TRBV5-1|TRBJ2-3|NA|few
CASSSGESTDTQYF
TGCGCCAGCAGTTCCGGGGAGAGCACAGATACGCAGTATTTT
>TRBV7-9|TRBJ2-5|TRBD2|once
CASSLVGPGLARETQYF
TGTGCCAGCAGCTTAGTTGGCCCCGGACTAGCGAGGGAGACCCAGTACTTC
>TRBV3-1|TRBJ2-7|NA|few
CASSQDGAWASYEQYF
TGTGCCAGCAGCCAAGATGGGGCTTGGGCGTCCTACGAGCAGTACTTC
>TRBV7-9|TRBJ2-5|NA|NA
CASSLTAYQETQYF
TGTGCCAGCAGCCTAACAGCGTACCAAGAGACCCAGTACTTC
>TRBV5-5|TRBJ1-5|NA|NA
CASSLSHNQPQHF
TGTGCCAGCAGCCTATCACACAATCAGCCCCAGCATTTT
>TRBV14|TRBJ1-2|NA|NA
CASSQDPDGRFYGYTF
TGTGCCAGCAGCCAAGACCCCGACGGACGATTTTATGGCTACACCTTC
>TRBV5-1|TRBJ2-3|TRBD2|many
CASSPGLAADTQYF
TGCGCCAGCAGCCCGGGACTAGCGGCTGATACGCAGTATTTT
>TRBV5-6|TRBJ1-2|NA|NA
CATLGTLGTGDYGYTF
TGTGCCACCCTAGGGACACTCGGGACGGGTGACTATGGCTACACCTTC
>TRBV29-1|TRBJ2-3|TRBD2|few
CSVEGSRGATDTQYF
TGCAGCGTTGAGGGCTCGCGGGGGGCCACAGATACGCAGTATTTT
>TRBV12-3/TRBV12-4|TRBJ2-5|NA|NA
CATSSGVETQYF
TGTGCCACCTCATCGGGGGTCGAGACCCAGTACTTC
>TRBV5-1|TRBJ1-2|TRBD1|NA
CASSLTQGRGTGYTF
TGCGCCAGCAGCTTGACACAGGGGAGGGGCACTGGCTACACCTTC
>TRBV10-3|TRBJ2-7|NA|few
CAISENYEQYF
TGTGCCATCAGTGAGAACTACGAGCAGTACTTC
>TRBV12-3/TRBV12-4|TRBJ2-1|NA|few
CASSFPQLNEQFF
TGTGCCAGCAGTTTCCCCCAACTCAATGAGCAGTTCTTC
>TRBV20-1|TRBJ2-1|TRBD2|NA
CSAINLRGGRDEQFF
TGCAGTGCTATAAATTTGCGGGGGGGGAGGGATGAGCAGTTCTTC
>TRBV6-8|TRBJ1-1|TRBD1|NA
CARGQGRTEAFF
TGTGCCAGGGGACAGGGCCGCACTGAAGCTTTCTTT
>TRBV20-1|TRBJ1-2|NA|few
CSARVESGAIDYTF
TGCAGTGCTAGAGTGGAGTCGGGGGCGATCGACTACACCTTC
>TRBV7-9|TRBJ2-7|NA|NA
CASSLGRVPYEQYF
TGTGCCAGCAGCTTAGGTCGGGTACCCTACGAGCAGTACTTC
>TRBV11-2|TRBJ2-1|TRBD2|few
CASSLGAGGGFF
TGTGCCAGCAGCTTGGGAGCGGGGGGTGGGTTCTTC